This T cell receptor (beta chain) is from a study of cytomegalovirus exposure and HLA in healthy donors (dated by TCRdb to the late 2010s). Regarding the research as a whole: According to an earlier analysis of 450 to 650 of the donors, about 179 million T cells yielded over 100 million unique TCR beta sequences and about 280 Gb of sequence data. Approximately 300 gigabases of sequencing data and around 85 million unique TCR sequences made up an early release that covered about 640 HLA-typed donors. Of the approximately 400 genotyped donors, less than 85% were placed in the genetic ancestry cluster associated with self-reported Caucasian donors. The study aimed to test whether signatures of past pathogen exposure could be identified by cataloging public T cell receptors. Using immunosequencing, the study profiled T cell repertoires from fewer than 700 subjects and related those repertoires to cytomegalovirus serostatus. Besides the first cohort of more than 650 subjects, a separate validation cohort made up of 120 or so different subjects was used. High-throughput TCR immunosequencing, statistical association of individual TCRs with disease status, and machine learning were combined to predict cytomegalovirus infection status. To study patterns of TCR occurrence, a later analysis re-analyzed previously published TCR beta repertoires from around 700 donors and added high-resolution HLA genotyping. Rather than using new phenotypic data, the later analysis identified candidate immune exposures from TCR beta sequences and from how often those sequences occurred across donors. To decide whether each TCR beta V gene segment behaved as functional or pseudogenic, an earlier analysis of some 600 of the donors relied on high-throughput TCR beta sequencing. Donor age, sex, ethnicity and CMV serostatus were compiled alongside the repertoire data. A later genetic analysis took genome-wide SNP genotypes for about 65% of the 666 donors and used that subset as a discovery cohort. Every repertoire in the discovery cohort had been generated on one and the same sequencing platform. Both class I and class II loci were covered by HLA typing, at four-digit resolution. Typing coverage varied by locus: roughly 629-640 donors for A, B, C, DRB1 and DQB1; more than 500 for DQA1; around 570 for DPA1; 450 to 480 for DPB1. Four to six DR-DQ haplotypes were handled as single units for association and clustering, since linkage in the cohort was strong. Across about 380 genotyped donors of the cohort, an average of roughly 230,000 unique TCR beta nucleotide sequences per donor were sequenced, and 15% to 20% of those sequences were non-productive. Overall study outcomes, separate from this receptor: Correlated functional status among segregating V segments might be attributable to linkage disequilibrium, but an unknown experimental factor could not be ruled out. According to a later analysis, parvovirus B19, influenza, CMV and Epstein-Barr virus appeared linked to several top co-occurrence clusters. Presence/absence analyses assumed roughly uniform sequencing depth across donors, an assumption that may not hold. A later analysis associated about 17,000 TCR beta sequences with specific HLA alleles at a false discovery rate of 0.05. Immune exposure information for the cohort was limited to CMV serostatus. In this cohort, only TCR beta chains were sequenced, and detectable features were limited by the absence of alpha or paired-chain data. Across donors, most TCR sequences were observed very rarely, whereas some public TCRs were present in many individuals. An association between a missense DCLRE1C variant and V-gene and J-gene trimming of TCR beta chains was found in a later genetic analysis and replicated in an independent cohort. A cluster of highly shared sequence variants was judged likely to represent a technical artifact of the sequencing pipeline. A total of around 150 TCR beta chains were listed by the study as associated with cytomegalovirus. Because counts were too low, seventeen rarely observed V segments, including chromosome 9 orphons, were excluded from the earlier analysis of 500 to 700 of the donors. In a later analysis, the rate of TCR association differed among HLA loci, with DRB1 alleles having the most associated TCRs and HLA-C alleles having the fewest. Some IMGT-functional V segments, including TRBV6-2 and TRBV6-3, could not be distinguished by the 87-base-pair reads and were therefore excluded. HLA typing was unavailable for some donors at each locus, so association tests used only the typed subset. In a later analysis, most CMV-associated TCR beta chains were found to appear HLA-restricted, with HLA associations seemingly driven largely by CMV exposure. The authors suggested that the approach could potentially be extended to other disease states and immunological phenotypes. When HLA alleles, especially DR and DQ, strongly co-occurred, TCR associations were difficult to assign to individual alleles. In a later genetic analysis, fewer N-insertions in productive TCRs were reported among donors in an Asian-associated ancestry cluster than the 666-donor mean. Compared with equally common non-associated chains, HLA-associated TCR beta chains in a later analysis were more clonally expanded and had lower generation probabilities. A further reported finding was that TCR beta sequences accurately predicted the HLA-A and HLA-B alleles for most subjects in the first cohort. A few of the identified cytomegalovirus-associated TCR beta chains were confirmed in vitro to be specific for cytomegalovirus antigens. Broadly in line with IMGT annotations, most TCR beta V segments showed up in productive rearrangements about 87% or about 30% of the time in an earlier analysis of several hundred of the donors. Cytomegalovirus status was reported to be diagnosed by the classifier with high specificity and sensitivity in both the original and validation cohorts.

The cohort comprised around 700 healthy bone marrow donors. Cohort members were all nominally healthy when sampled, although unrecorded immune exposures were likely present. The donor tested CMV seronegative, placing the donor among the 350 or so seronegative members of the cohort. Each donor provided a peripheral blood sample, and peripheral blood mononuclear cells were used for TCR beta sequencing. The Qiagen DNeasy Blood Extraction Kit was used to extract genomic DNA from the blood cell samples. Notes on this clone: Which antigen it targets is not known. Per-nucleotide qualities are absent, and no much larger clonotype sits a single base away.

Libraries came from the immunoSEQ multiplex PCR assay. A mixture of 60 forward primers for TCR Vbeta segments and 13 reverse primers for TCR Jbeta segments was used in the multiplex PCR. Amplification of the CDR3 region of rearranged TCR beta genes was performed with a multiplex PCR assay on genomic DNA. Amplified TCR beta libraries were sequenced as 87-base-pair reads on the Illumina HiSeq System. In the original analysis: A later analysis tallied around 87 million unique TCR beta chains across the 660 or so repertoires, and about 10 million of those chains were shared by two or more donors. Raw reads were error-corrected and collapsed into unique sequences with a nearest-neighbor algorithm that merged closely related sequences to remove PCR and sequencing errors. To assign V, D and J gene segments, CDR3 sequences were aligned to IMGT reference sequences. Each retained sequence needed at least a six-nucleotide match to both a V gene segment and a J gene segment. Rearrangements were classified as productive when the CDR3 lacked stop codons and remained in frame with V and J, and all other rearrangements were classified as non-productive. CDR3 was defined according to IMGT convention as the region running from the second conserved V-encoded cysteine to the conserved J-encoded phenylalanine. In an earlier analysis of approximately 500 of the donors, sequences lacking an unambiguous match to a single V gene segment were excluded. An earlier analysis of 500 to 700 of the donors classified V segments as functional when productive rearrangements were above 56.7% and as segregating when the standard deviation between donors was above 5%. A statistical classification framework was built for diagnosing cytomegalovirus status from the catalog of TCR beta chain sequences. In a later analysis, TCR nucleotide sequences were compared against IMGT/GENE-DB human TR gene sequences so that V and J genes could be assigned. Using the TCRdist pipeline, a later analysis assigned CDR3 sequences along with most-parsimonious VDJ recombination scenarios. In a later analysis, each TCR beta chain was defined by its CDR3 amino acid sequence together with its V-gene family, and reads without a unique V-gene family were excluded. A later analysis removed 550 to 650 highly shared, low-generation-probability nucleotide sequences to deal with suspected cross-contamination and a sequencing artifact. For each public chain, a later analysis derived a clonal expansion index from normalized ranks of inferred template counts within each repertoire. In a later analysis, generation probabilities were computed with a VDJ recombination model fitted to out-of-frame rearrangements, and the resulting probabilities were checked against IGoR. In a later analysis, TCR-TCR, TCR-HLA and TCR-CMV co-occurrence was scored with hypergeometric tests, and a repertoire-size bias correction was applied to TCR pairs. To estimate false discovery rates, a later analysis permuted the HLA or CMV assignments 20 times. In a later analysis, co-occurring TCRs were grouped using DBSCAN, and TCRdist sequence similarity was added for clustering within HLA-allele-positive subsets. For co-occurrence clustering, repertoires with fewer than 30,000 or more than 120,000 public chains were excluded, along with 4 to 6 repertoires with anomalous nucleotide sharing. Sourced from immuneACCESS, this table was stored by TCRdb with only in-frame sequences that have V and J called. A share of the clones is absent; for the studies checked, an unresolved V gene accounts for under half, and the remainder has no known explanation. V, J and clone size derive from that table, while D and trimming were established from the DNA sequence. Present in this sample are fewer than 120,000 clones, around 78% of which were seen just once. The top ten hold around 1.2% of the sample.

CDR1 SEHNR and CDR2 FQNEAQ are derived from the germline V gene (reference sequence). Unmatched junction bases come to 6, with V trimmed by 1 base and J by 7 bases. The CDR3 goes from the cysteine to the phenylalanine over 15 residues. Only CDR3 DNA is held: 45 bases, read in frame from base 1. The chain is encoded by TRBV7-9 joined to TRBJ1-1; 10 central bases correspond to TRBD1. This receptor was taken from a woman in her twenties or thirties in good health and CMV-seronegative. Material for sequencing was PBMCs. The DNA is TGTGCCAGCAGCTTAGGGACAGGGGGTATCGGTGAAGCTTTCTTT. The resulting protein is CASSLGTGGIGEAFF.